This T cell receptor (beta chain) was sequenced for a study of CD8 T cells in ankylosing spondylitis. Libraries of TCR beta came from quantitative 5'-RACE with molecular barcodes. TCRdb called the 5' RACE reads again in MiXCR, with one record for every CDR3 protein. The sample carries 130,000 or so distinct CDR3 sequences, roughly 17% recorded once. Germline trimming cut 0 bases from V and 4 bases from J; bases unmatched to any gene: 6. The germline V gene encodes CDR1 DFQATT and CDR2 SNEGSKA (reference sequence). CDR3 length equals 15 residues. As to this clonotype: What it binds is not known.

General study points: Before this, some motif variants had been reported in reactive arthritis synovial fluid and blood. Disease-linked clones were reportedly significantly enriched in matched ankylosing spondylitis synovial fluid. In ankylosing spondylitis blood, a motif of eight highly homologous TCR beta variants appeared characteristic. Disease-linked clones bore a CD8+ phenotype, appearing relatively rarely in peripheral blood.

This sequence originates from a male donor with ankylosing spondylitis. The chain links TRBV20-1 to TRBJ2-7, with 10 bases identical to TRBD2. The sequencing input was blood, either unsorted or a sorted T cell fraction (not recorded which). CDR3 sequence: CSARDQGLARYEQYF. The DNA for the CDR3 is TGCAGTGCTAGAGATCAGGGACTAGCGCGATACGAGCAGTACTTC.